A selection of T cell receptor beta chains follows, all from one sample in a study of blood T cell repertoires in COVID-19. TCRdb's copy holds only in-frame clones and misses some; the assay was immunoSEQ multiplex PCR. The sample lists about 88,000 clones; 80% to 90% were seen once. Sequenced sample: peripheral blood. The receptors here all came from a man older than 75 with acute or convalescent COVID-19. Both conserved end residues are part of each CDR3. A D gene is named only where the DNA matches it firmly. Expanded clones get a size class; other rows say once, few or many, or leave the size out.

abundance	d_gene	v_gene	j_gene	CDR3nt	CDR3aa
NA	TRBD1	TRBV6-5	TRBJ1-5	TGTGCCAGCAGTCGGACAGGGGGCAGCAATCAGCCCCAGCATTTT	CASSRTGGSNQPQHF
NA	NA	TRBV18	TRBJ2-7	TGTGCCAGCTCACCACCGCTGGGCTCCAACTACGAGCAGTACTTC	CASSPPLGSNYEQYF
NA	NA	TRBV10-3	TRBJ2-3	TGTGCCATCAGTGAGTCGGGCGATACGCAGTATTTT	CAISESGDTQYF
NA	NA	TRBV5-4	TRBJ1-2	TGTGCCAGCAGCTCAATCGACAGCCGAACCAACTATGGCTACACCTTC	CASSSIDSRTNYGYTF
NA	TRBD1	TRBV30	TRBJ1-2	TGTGCCTGGAGTAGGACAGGGGACGACTACACCTTC	CAWSRTGDDYTF
NA	NA	TRBV4-3	TRBJ1-2	TGCGCCAGCAGCCAAGATAACGGGTTCTATGGCTACACCTTC	CASSQDNGFYGYTF
NA	NA	TRBV19	TRBJ1-5	TGTGCCAGTAGTCTGGACAGAGATCAGCCCCAGCATTTT	CASSLDRDQPQHF
NA	TRBD1	TRBV4-1	TRBJ1-3	TGCGCCAGCAGCCAACCGGACAGGGGCTCCGGAAACACCATATATTTT	CASSQPDRGSGNTIYF
NA	TRBD1	TRBV27	TRBJ2-1	TGTGCCAGCAAAGGGGGCCCCACCTACAATGAGCAGTTCTTC	CASKGGPTYNEQFF
few	NA	TRBV5-4	TRBJ1-4	TGTGCCAGCAGCATAAGAACTCCAACTAATGAAAAACTGTTTTTT	CASSIRTPTNEKLFF
NA	NA	TRBV19	TRBJ1-1	TGTGCCAGCGGTATGAACACTGAAGCTTTCTTT	CASGMNTEAFF
NA	TRBD2	TRBV7-6	TRBJ2-1	TGTGCCAGCAGCTCAGCGTGGAACGGGGGGGCCTTAAGTGAGCAGTTCTTC	CASSSAWNGGALSEQFF
NA	NA	TRBV11-3	TRBJ2-1	TGTGCCAGCAGCTTAGCAGGGGATAGCTCCTACAATGAGCAGTTCTTC	CASSLAGDSSYNEQFF
few	NA	TRBV9	TRBJ2-2	TGTGCCAGCAGCGTAGGGATCGGGGGTAACGGGGAGCTGTTTTTT	CASSVGIGGNGELFF
NA	NA	TRBV2	TRBJ1-5	TGTGCCAGCAGTAGAGCCTTGGGCGGCAATCAGCCCCAGCATTTT	CASSRALGGNQPQHF
NA	TRBD2	TRBV4-1	TRBJ2-3	TGCGCCAGCAGCCAACTAGCGGGAGGGAGGGATACGCAGTATTTT	CASSQLAGGRDTQYF
NA	NA	TRBV14	TRBJ1-5	TGTGCCAGCAGCCTAAGCAATCAGCCCCAGCATTTT	CASSLSNQPQHF
NA	NA	TRBV19	TRBJ2-7	TGTGCCAGTAGTACCGGGGGAGGCTACGAGCAGTACTTC	CASSTGGGYEQYF
NA	NA	TRBV7-3	TRBJ2-7	TGTGCCAGCAGCTTAAATCCAGGGCCTACCTACGAGCAGTACTTC	CASSLNPGPTYEQYF
NA	NA	TRBV9	TRBJ1-1	TGTGCCAGCAGCGTCTTACAGGGTGGTACTGAAGCTTTCTTT	CASSVLQGGTEAFF
NA	TRBD1	TRBV7-7	TRBJ2-5	TGTGCCAGCAGTTCCGGACAGGGAGAGACCCAGTACTTC	CASSSGQGETQYF
NA	NA	TRBV27	TRBJ1-3	TGTGCCAGCGGCCGTGGGCCTGGAAACACCATATATTTT	CASGRGPGNTIYF
NA	TRBD2	TRBV11-1	TRBJ2-7	TGTGCCAGCAGCTTGTCCCCAACTAGCGGTACCTACGAGCAGTACTTC	CASSLSPTSGTYEQYF
NA	NA	TRBV9	TRBJ1-3	TGTGCCAGCAGCGCTCGAGTGGAGGACACCATATATTTT	CASSARVEDTIYF
NA	NA	TRBV3-1/TRBV3-2	TRBJ1-5	TGTGCCAGCAGCCAACAGGGCAATCAGCCCCAGCATTTT	CASSQQGNQPQHF
NA	NA	TRBV4-1	TRBJ1-5	TGCGCCAGCAGCCACGGCACAGGCGGCCTAATTAGCAATCAGCCCCAGCATTTT	CASSHGTGGLISNQPQHF
NA	NA	TRBV6-5	TRBJ2-1	TGTGCCAGCAGCCCCGGGGACAATGAGCAGTTCTTC	CASSPGDNEQFF
NA	TRBD1	TRBV6-5	TRBJ1-2	TGTGCCAGCAGTCCGAGGACAGGAACGCCGGGGGGCTACACCTTC	CASSPRTGTPGGYTF
once	NA	TRBV6-5	TRBJ2-7	TGTGCCAGCACCTTATTGGCGGGATACTACGAGCAGTACTTC	CASTLLAGYYEQYF
NA	TRBD2	TRBV7-3	TRBJ2-5	TGTGCCAGCAGCTCACTAGCGGGGCCACAAGAGACCCAGTACTTC	CASSSLAGPQETQYF
NA	TRBD2	TRBV18	TRBJ2-1	TGTGCCAGCTCATCCAGCGGGGGGCTTTACAATGAGCAGTTCTTC	CASSSSGGLYNEQFF
once	TRBD2	TRBV24-1	TRBJ2-1	TGTGCCACCAGTGATCAACCTAGCGGGGGTAAGAATGAGCAGTTCTTC	CATSDQPSGGKNEQFF
once	NA	TRBV18	TRBJ1-1	TGTGCCAGCTCACCAGGTGGGGGAGGGGCGATGAACACTGAAGCTTTCTTT	CASSPGGGGAMNTEAFF
NA	NA	TRBV7-9	TRBJ2-2	TGTGCCAGCAGCTCTAACGGGTTGTTTTTT	CASSSNGLFF
NA	TRBD2	TRBV19	TRBJ2-3	TGTGCCAGTAGGGGGGAGGGGAATAAAGGGCGGATCGATACGCAGTATTTT	CASRGEGNKGRIDTQYF
NA	NA	TRBV3-1/TRBV3-2	TRBJ1-5	TGTGCCAGCAGCTCCTCAGGGGGCAATCAGCCCCAGCATTTT	CASSSSGGNQPQHF
once	NA	TRBV7-9	TRBJ1-2	TGTGCCAGCAGCTTAGTCTCCCCTGGCTACACCTTC	CASSLVSPGYTF